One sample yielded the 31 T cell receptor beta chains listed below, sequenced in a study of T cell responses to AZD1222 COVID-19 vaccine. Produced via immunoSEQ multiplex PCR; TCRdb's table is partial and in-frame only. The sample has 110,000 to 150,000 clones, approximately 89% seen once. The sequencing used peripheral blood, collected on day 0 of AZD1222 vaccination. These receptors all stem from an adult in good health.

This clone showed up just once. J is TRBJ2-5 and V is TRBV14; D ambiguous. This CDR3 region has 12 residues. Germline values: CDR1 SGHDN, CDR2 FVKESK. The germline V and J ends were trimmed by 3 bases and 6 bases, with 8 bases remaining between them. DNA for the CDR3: TGTGCCAGCAGCCATATAAAGCAGACCCAGTACTTC. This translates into CASSHIKQTQYF.

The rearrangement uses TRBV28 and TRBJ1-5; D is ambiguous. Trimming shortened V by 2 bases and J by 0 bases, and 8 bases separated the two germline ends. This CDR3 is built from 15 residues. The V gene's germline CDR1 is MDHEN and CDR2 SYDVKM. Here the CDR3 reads CASSLGQTSNQPQHF. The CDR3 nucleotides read TGTGCCAGCAGTTTAGGCCAGACTAGCAATCAGCCCCAGCATTTT.

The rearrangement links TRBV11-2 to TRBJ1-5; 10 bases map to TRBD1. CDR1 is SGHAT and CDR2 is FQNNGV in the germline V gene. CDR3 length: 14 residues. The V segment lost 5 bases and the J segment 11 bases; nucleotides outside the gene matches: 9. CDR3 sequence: CASSTDRGIGTQHF. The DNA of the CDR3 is TGTGCCAGCAGCACGGACAGGGGGATCGGGACCCAGCATTTT.

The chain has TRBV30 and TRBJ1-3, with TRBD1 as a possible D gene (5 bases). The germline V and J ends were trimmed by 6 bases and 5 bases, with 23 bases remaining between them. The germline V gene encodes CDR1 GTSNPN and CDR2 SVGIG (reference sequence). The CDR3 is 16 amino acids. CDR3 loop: CACPGLGGTARNTIYF. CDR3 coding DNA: TGTGCCTGTCCGGGCCTTGGAGGGACCGCGAGAAACACCATATATTTT.

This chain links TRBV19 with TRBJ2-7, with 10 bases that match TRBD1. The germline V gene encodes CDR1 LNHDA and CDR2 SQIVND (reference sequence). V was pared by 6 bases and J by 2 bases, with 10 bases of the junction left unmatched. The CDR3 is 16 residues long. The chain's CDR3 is CASSARGTGVPYEQYF. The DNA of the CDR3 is TGTGCCAGTAGCGCCAGAGGGACAGGGGTTCCCTACGAGCAGTACTTC.

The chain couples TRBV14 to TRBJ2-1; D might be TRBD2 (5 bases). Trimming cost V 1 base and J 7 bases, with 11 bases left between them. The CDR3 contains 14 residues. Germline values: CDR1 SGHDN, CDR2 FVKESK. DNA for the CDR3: TGTGCCAGCAGCCAAGTAGGCGGGCGGAATGAGCAGTTCTTC. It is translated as CASSQVGGRNEQFF.

CDR3 sequence (DNA): TGCGCCAGCAGACTGGACACGCTCACCGACCGGGAAAAACTGTTTTTT. As protein: CASRLDTLTDREKLFF. The chain uses TRBV5-1 and TRBJ1-4; D might be TRBD1 (5 bases). Germline CDR1 and CDR2: SGHRS and YFSETQ. V shed 5 bases and J shed 8 bases, with 22 bases lying between them. The CDR3 covers 16 residues.

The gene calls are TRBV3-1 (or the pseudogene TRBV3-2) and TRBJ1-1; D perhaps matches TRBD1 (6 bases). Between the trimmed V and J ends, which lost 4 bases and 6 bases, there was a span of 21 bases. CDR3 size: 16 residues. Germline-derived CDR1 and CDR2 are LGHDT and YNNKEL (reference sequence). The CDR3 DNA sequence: TGTGCCAGCAGCCCCCCCCGGCAGGGGAGAACCGCTGAAGCTTTCTTT. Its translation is CASSPPRQGRTAEAFF.

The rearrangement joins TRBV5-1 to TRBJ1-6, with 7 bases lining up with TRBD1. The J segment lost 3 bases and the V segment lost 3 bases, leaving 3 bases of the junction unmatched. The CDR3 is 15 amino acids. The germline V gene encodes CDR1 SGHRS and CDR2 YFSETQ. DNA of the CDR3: TGCGCCAGCAGCTCGGGACAGAACTATAATTCACCCCTCCACTTT. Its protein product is CASSSGQNYNSPLHF.

The DNA for the CDR3 is TGTGCCAGTAGTCTTAATACCCGGGGTGGCTACACCTTC. Translated: CASSLNTRGGYTF. The J gene is TRBJ1-2, the V gene TRBV19; no clear D gene. Trimming shortened V by 5 bases and J by 7 bases, and 14 bases separated the two germline ends. The CDR3 sequence is 13 residues long. Germline CDR1 is LNHDA and CDR2 is SQIVND (reference sequence).

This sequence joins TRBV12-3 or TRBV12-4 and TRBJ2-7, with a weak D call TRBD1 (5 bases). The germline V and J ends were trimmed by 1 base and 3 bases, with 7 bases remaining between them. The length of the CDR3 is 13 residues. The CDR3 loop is CASSLVQGYEQYF. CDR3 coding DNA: TGTGCCAGCAGTTTAGTCCAGGGCTACGAGCAGTACTTC.

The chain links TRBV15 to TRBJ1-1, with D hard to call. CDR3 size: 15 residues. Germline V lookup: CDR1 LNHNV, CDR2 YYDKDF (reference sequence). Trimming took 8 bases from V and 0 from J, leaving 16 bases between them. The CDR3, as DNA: TGTGCCACCCGGCCCCGGGCTAACCTGAACACTGAAGCTTTCTTT. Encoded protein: CATRPRANLNTEAFF.

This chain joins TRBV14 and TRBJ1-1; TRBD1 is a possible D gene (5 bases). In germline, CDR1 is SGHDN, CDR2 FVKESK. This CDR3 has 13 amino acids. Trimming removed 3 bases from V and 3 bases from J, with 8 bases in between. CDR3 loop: CASSQDIYTEAFF. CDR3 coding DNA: TGTGCCAGCAGCCAGGACATCTACACTGAAGCTTTCTTT.

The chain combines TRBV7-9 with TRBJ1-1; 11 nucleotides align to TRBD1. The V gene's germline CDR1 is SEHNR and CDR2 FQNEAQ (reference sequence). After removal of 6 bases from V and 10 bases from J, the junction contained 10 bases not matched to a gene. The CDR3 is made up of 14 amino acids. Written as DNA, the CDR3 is TGTGCCAGCAGTTTCGGACAGGGGGCATTTCGAGCTTTCTTT. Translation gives CASSFGQGAFRAFF.

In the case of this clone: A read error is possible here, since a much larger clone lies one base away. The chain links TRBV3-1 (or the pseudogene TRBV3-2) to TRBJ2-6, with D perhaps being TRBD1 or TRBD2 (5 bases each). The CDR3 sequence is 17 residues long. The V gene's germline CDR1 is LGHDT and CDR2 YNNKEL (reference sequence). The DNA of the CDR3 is TGTGCCAGCAGACTAGGGCCCGCCAGATCTGGGGCCAACGTCCTGATTTTC. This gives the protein CASRLGPARSGANVLIF.

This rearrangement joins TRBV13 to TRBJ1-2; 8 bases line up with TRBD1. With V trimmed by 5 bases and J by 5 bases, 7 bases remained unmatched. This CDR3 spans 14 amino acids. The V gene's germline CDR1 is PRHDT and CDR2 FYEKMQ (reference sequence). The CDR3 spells CASSLTGTGYGYTF. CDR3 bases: TGTGCCAGCAGCCTGACCGGGACAGGTTATGGCTACACCTTC.

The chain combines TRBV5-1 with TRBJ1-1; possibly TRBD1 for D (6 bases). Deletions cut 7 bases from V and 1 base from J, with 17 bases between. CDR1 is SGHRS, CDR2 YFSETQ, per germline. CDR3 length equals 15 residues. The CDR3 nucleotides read TGCGCCAGCTCAAATTGGGCGGGGGCGAACACTGAAGCTTTCTTT. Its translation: CASSNWAGANTEAFF.

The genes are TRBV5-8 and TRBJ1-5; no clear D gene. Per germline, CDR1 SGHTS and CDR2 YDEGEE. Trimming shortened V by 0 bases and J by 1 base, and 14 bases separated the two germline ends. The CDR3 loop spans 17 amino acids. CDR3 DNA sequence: TGTGCCAGCAGCTTGGTAGGTAAGATGGGGAGCAATCAGCCCCAGCATTTT. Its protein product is CASSLVGKMGSNQPQHF. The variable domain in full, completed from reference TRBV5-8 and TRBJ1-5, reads EAGVTQSPTHLIKTRGQQATLRCSPISGHTSVYWYQQALGLGLQFLLWYDEGEERNRGNFPPRFSGRQFPNYSSELNVNALELEDSALYLCASSLVGKMGSNQPQHFGDGTRLSIL.

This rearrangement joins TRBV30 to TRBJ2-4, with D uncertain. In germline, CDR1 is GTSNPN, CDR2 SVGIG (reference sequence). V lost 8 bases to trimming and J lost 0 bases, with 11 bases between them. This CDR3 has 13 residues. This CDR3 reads CAVGLLAKNIQYF. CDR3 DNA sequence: TGTGCCGTGGGGTTACTAGCCAAAAACATTCAGTACTTC.

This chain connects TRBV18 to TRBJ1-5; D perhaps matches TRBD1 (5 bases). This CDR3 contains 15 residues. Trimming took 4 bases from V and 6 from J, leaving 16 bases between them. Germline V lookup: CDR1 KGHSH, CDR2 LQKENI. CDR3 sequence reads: CASSLGRGEVQPQHF. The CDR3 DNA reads TGTGCCAGCTCACTGGGGAGAGGGGAAGTTCAGCCCCAGCATTTT.

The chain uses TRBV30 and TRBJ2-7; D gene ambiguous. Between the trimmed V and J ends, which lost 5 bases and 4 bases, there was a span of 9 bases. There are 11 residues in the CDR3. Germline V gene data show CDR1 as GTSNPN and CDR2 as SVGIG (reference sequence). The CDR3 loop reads CAWGSVYEQYF. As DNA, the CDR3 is TGTGCCTGGGGTTCGGTTTACGAGCAGTACTTC.

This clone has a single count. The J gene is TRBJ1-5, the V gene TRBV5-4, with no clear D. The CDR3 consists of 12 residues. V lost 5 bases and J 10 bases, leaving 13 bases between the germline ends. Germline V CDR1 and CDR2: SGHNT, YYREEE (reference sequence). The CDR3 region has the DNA TGTGCCAGCAGTTCAGAGTCGTCTCCCCAGCATTTT. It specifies CASSSESSPQHF.

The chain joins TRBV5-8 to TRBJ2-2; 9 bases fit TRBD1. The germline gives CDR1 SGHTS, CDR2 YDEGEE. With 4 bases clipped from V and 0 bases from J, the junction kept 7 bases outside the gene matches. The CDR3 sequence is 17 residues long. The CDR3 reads CASSLRGQGTNTGELFF. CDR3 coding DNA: TGTGCCAGCAGCCTACGAGGACAGGGGACGAACACCGGGGAGCTGTTTTTT.

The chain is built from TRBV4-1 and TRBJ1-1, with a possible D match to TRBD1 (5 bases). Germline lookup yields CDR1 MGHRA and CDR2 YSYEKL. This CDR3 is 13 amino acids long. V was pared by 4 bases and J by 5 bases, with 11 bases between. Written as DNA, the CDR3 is TGCGCCAGCAGCCCATGGGGCGCTACTGAAGCTTTCTTT. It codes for CASSPWGATEAFF.

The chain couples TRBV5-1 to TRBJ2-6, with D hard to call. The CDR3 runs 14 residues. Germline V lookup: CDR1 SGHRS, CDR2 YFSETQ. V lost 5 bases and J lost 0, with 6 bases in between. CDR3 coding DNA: TGCGCCAGCAGGACCTACTCTGGGGCCAACGTCCTGACTTTC. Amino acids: CASRTYSGANVLTF.

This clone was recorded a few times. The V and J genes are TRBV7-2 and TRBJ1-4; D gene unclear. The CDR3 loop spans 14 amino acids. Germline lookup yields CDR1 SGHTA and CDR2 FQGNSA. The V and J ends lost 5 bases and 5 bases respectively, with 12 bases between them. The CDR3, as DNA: TGTGCCAGCAGCCCTAGACCGCAGAATGAAAAACTGTTTTTT. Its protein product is CASSPRPQNEKLFF.

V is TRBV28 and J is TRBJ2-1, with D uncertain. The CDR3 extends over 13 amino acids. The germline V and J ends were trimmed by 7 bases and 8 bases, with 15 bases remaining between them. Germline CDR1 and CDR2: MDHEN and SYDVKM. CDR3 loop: CASTIGVIYEQFF. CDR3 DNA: TGTGCCAGCACCATTGGCGTGATCTATGAGCAGTTCTTC.

CDR3 nucleotide sequence: TGTGCCAGTAGCCCTGGGGCAGGGGACTACAATGAGCAGTTCTTC. This gives the protein CASSPGAGDYNEQFF. This chain joins TRBV19 and TRBJ2-1, with a possible D match to TRBD1 (6 bases). Germline-derived CDR1 and CDR2 are LNHDA and SQIVND (reference sequence). V dropped 6 bases and J dropped 3 bases, with 15 bases sitting between them. The CDR3 is 15 amino acids.

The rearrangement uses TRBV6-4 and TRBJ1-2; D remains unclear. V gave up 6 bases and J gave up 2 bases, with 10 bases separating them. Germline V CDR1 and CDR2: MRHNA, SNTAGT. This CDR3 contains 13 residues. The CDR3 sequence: CASSMNQNYGYTF. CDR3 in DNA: TGTGCCAGCAGCATGAATCAAAACTATGGCTACACCTTC.

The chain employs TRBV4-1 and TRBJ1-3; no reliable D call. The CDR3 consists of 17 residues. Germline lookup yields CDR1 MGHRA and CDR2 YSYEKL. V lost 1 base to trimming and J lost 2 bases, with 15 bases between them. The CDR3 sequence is CASSQGRGRSAGNTIYF. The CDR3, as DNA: TGCGCCAGCAGCCAAGGGCGCGGGAGGAGCGCTGGAAACACCATATATTTT.

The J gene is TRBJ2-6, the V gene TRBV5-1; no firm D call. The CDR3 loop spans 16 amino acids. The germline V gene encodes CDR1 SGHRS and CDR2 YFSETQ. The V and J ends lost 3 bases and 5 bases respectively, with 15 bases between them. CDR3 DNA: TGCGCCAGCAGCTCCTCGGACGGGCCCTGGGCCAACGTCCTGACTTTC. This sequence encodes CASSSSDGPWANVLTF. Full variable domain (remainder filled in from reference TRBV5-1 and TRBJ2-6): KAGVTQTPRYLIKTRGQQVTLSCSPISGHRSVSWYQQTPGQGLQFLFEYFSETQRNKGNFPGRFSGRQFSNSRSEMNVSTLELGDSALYLCASSSSDGPWANVLTFGAGSRLTVL.